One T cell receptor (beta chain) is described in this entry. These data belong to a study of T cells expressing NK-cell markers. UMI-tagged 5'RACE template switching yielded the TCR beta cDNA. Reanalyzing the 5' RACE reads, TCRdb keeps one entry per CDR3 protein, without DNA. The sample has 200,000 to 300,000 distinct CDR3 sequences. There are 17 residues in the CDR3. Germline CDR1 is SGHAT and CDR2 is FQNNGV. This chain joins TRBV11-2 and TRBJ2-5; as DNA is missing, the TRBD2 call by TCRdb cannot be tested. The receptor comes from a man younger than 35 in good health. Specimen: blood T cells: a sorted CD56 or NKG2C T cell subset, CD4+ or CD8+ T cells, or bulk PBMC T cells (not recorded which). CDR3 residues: CASSLGSSSGNYETQYF.